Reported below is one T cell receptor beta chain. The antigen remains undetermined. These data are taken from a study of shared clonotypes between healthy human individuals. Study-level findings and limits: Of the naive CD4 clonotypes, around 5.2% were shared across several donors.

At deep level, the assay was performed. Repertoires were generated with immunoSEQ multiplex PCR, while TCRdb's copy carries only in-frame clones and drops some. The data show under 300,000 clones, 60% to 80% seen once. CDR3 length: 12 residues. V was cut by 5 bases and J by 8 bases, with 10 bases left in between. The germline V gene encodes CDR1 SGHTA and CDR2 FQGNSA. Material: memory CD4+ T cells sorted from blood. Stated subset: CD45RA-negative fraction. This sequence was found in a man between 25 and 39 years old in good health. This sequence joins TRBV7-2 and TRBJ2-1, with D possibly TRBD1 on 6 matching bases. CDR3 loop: CASSPQGYEQFF. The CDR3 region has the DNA TGTGCCAGCAGCCCACAGGGCTATGAGCAGTTCTTC.